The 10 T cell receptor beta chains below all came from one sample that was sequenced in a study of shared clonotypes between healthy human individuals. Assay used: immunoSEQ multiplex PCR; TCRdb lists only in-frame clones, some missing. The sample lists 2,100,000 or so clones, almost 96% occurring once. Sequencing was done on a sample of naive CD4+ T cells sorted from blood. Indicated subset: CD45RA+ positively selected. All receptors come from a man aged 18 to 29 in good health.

The CDR3, as DNA: TGCGCCAGCTCGGGAAACAATATCTCACCCCTCCACTTT. Translation: CASSGNNISPLHF. The V gene is TRBV23-1, the J gene TRBJ1-6; D not resolved. TRBV23-1 is treated as an ORF (open reading frame) with a function not yet certain. The CDR3 runs 13 residues. The V end was cut by 8 bases, the J end by 10 bases, with 15 bases between.

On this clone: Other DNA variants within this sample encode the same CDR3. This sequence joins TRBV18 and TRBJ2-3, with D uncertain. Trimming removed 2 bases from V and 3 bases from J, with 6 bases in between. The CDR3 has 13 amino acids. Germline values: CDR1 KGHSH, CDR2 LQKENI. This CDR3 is CASSPDLTDTQYF. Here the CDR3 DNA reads TGTGCCAGCTCACCAGACTTAACAGATACGCAGTATTTT.

CDR3 loop: CASRIAGGHPGELFF. CDR3 sequence (DNA): TGTGCCAGCAGAATAGCGGGGGGGCACCCCGGGGAGCTGTTTTTT. The rearrangement links TRBV6-1 to TRBJ2-2; 11 bases are a match to TRBD2. Germline assignment: CDR1 MNHNS and CDR2 SASEGT. The V and J ends lost 6 bases and 6 bases, in that order; junction bases with no gene match: 6. This CDR3 is 15 amino acids long.

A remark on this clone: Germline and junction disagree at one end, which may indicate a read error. In nucleotides, the CDR3 is TGCGCCAGCAGCCCGGACGGGAACACTAAAGCTTTCTTT. This codes for CASSPDGNTKAFF. The chain employs TRBV5-1 and TRBJ1-1; D call uncertain. The CDR3 sequence is 13 residues long. Germline CDR1 SGHRS, CDR2 YFSETQ.

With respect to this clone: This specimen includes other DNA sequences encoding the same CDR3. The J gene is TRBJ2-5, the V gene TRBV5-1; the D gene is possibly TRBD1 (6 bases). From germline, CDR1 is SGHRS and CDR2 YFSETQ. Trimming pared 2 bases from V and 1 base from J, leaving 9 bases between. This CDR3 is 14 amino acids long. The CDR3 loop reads CASSLQGPQETQYF. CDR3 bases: TGCGCCAGCAGCTTACAGGGCCCCCAAGAGACCCAGTACTTC.

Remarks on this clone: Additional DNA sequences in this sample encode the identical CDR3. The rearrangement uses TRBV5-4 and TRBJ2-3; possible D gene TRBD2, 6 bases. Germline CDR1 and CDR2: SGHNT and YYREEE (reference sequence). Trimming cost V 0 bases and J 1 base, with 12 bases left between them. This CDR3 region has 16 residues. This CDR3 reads CASSLASGGGTDTQYF. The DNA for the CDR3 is TGTGCCAGCAGCTTGGCATCGGGCGGGGGCACAGATACGCAGTATTTT.

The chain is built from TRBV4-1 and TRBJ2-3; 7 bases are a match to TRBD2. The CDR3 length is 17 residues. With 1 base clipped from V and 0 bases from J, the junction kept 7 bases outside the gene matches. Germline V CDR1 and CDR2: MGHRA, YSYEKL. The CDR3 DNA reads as TGCGCCAGCAGCCAAGTCCCTAGCGGCCCTAGCACAGATACGCAGTATTTT. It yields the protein CASSQVPSGPSTDTQYF.

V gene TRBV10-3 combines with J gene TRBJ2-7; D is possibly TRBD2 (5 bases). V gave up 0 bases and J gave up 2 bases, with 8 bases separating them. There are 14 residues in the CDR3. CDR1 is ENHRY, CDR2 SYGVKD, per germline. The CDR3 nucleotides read TGTGCCATCAGTGAGTCGGTGGAGGCCTACGAGCAGTACTTC. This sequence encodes CAISESVEAYEQYF.

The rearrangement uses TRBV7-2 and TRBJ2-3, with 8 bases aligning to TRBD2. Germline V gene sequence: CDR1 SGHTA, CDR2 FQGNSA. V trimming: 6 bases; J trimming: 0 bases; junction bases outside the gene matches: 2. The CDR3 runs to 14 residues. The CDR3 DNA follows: TGTGCCAGCAGAAAGCGGGGGAGCACAGATACGCAGTATTTT. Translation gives CASRKRGSTDTQYF.

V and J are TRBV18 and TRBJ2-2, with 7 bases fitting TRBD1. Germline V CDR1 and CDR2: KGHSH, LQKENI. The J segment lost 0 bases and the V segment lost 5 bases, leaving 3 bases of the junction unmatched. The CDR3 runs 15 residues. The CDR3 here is CASSKDRTNTGELFF. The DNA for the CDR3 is TGTGCCAGCTCAAAGGACAGGACGAACACCGGGGAGCTGTTTTTT.